Listed here are 5 T cell receptor beta chains from one sample, sequenced in a study of blood T cell repertoires in COVID-19. Only in-frame clones appear in the TCRdb table, and some are missing; sequencing was by immunoSEQ multiplex PCR. The sample contains around 180,000 clones, more than 85% of which appear only once. Sequenced material: peripheral blood. The receptors here all came from a man aged 65 to 79 with active or convalescent COVID-19.

The V and J genes are TRBV15 and TRBJ2-3; TRBD2 matches 7 bases. V was pared by 0 bases and J by 2 bases, with 8 bases of the junction left unmatched. The CDR3 totals 17 residues. Germline CDR1 is LNHNV and CDR2 is YYDKDF (reference sequence). The CDR3 region is CATSRDQPGGITDTQYF. The CDR3 DNA reads TGTGCCACCAGCAGAGATCAACCGGGAGGTATCACAGATACGCAGTATTTT.

The rearrangement links TRBV15 to TRBJ2-7; D possibly corresponds to TRBD2 (6 bases). CDR3 size: 12 residues. CDR1 is LNHNV and CDR2 is YYDKDF in the germline V gene (reference sequence). V was pared by 2 bases and J by 5 bases, with 7 bases between. The CDR3 DNA reads TGTGCCACCAGCAGACGGGGGAACGAGCAGTACTTC. This translates into CATSRRGNEQYF.

The gene calls are TRBV7-9 and TRBJ2-3; TRBD2 matches at 11 bases. This CDR3 spans 17 amino acids. Trimming at V came to 4 bases and at J to 1 base, leaving 7 bases not matched to a gene. Per the germline V gene, CDR1 is SEHNR and CDR2 is FQNEAQ (reference sequence). In DNA, the CDR3 is TGTGCCAGCAGCTCTCGACTAGCGGGAACGGGCACAGATACGCAGTATTTT. Translating gives CASSSRLAGTGTDTQYF.

The chain is built from TRBV6-5 and TRBJ2-1; perhaps TRBD2 as D (6 bases). V was shortened by 10 bases and J by 0 bases, with 13 bases between the two germline ends. This CDR3 contains 14 residues. CDR1 and CDR2 (germline): MNHEY, SVGAGI. The CDR3 protein is CATKRASSYNEQFF. CDR3 coding DNA: TGTGCCACCAAGCGGGCAAGCTCCTACAATGAGCAGTTCTTC.

This sequence joins TRBV9 and TRBJ2-5; possibly TRBD2 for D (6 bases). This CDR3 has 16 residues. V gave up 3 bases and J gave up 3 bases, with 18 bases separating them. CDR1 and CDR2 (germline): SGDLS, YYNGEE. The CDR3 coding sequence is TGTGCCAGCAGCGATCCGAGCGGAGGGGACGAAGAGACCCAGTACTTC. This translates into CASSDPSGGDEETQYF.